The T cell receptor (beta chain) under discussion was sequenced for a study of OX40 agonist ivuxolimab in advanced cancers. On the study more broadly: Aged roughly 23 to 80 with a mean of approximately 60 years, they were 82.7% male. Three patients got partial responses; one had hepatocellular carcinoma and two had cutaneous melanoma.

Repertoires were generated with immunoSEQ multiplex PCR, while TCRdb's copy carries only in-frame clones and drops some. Here the sample spans under 100,000 clones, approximately 85% being singletons. The germline V gene encodes CDR1 SGHTA and CDR2 FQGNSA. CDR3 length: 14 amino acids. The origin of this receptor is an adult with an advanced solid tumor such as melanoma, head and neck, liver or kidney cancer. The sample was CD4+ or CD8+ T cells sorted from blood, taken in a trial of the OX40 agonist ivuxolimab. The rearrangement uses TRBV7-2 and TRBJ2-5; D gene uncertain. The J call is uncertain, as TRBJ2-7 better fits the DNA end. CDR3 sequence reads: CASSLGPQGYEQYF. CDR3 sequence (DNA): TGTGCCAGCAGCTTAGGGCCCCAAGGCTACGAGCAGTACTTC.